One sample yielded the 17 T cell receptor beta chains listed below, sequenced in a study of spatial heterogeneity in lung cancer (dated by TCRdb to between 2019 and 2020). The paper's findings and limits, for the study overall: The tumor nonsynonymous mutation count correlated with the number of expanded intratumoral alpha and beta TCRs.

No antigens are known for them. The library was generated by 5' RACE. The instrument given in TCRdb is NextSeq 500. The public reads were run again by TCRdb, first through fastp at Q25 and then through MiXCR, and only productive beta chains were kept. Every distinct CDR3 protein forms one entry, paired with its most common genes and DNA. The sample records about 13,000 distinct CDR3 sequences, less than 6.5% of which are singletons. The ten top clones hold 11% of the sample. Read against the paper, the sample's time point label means: sample taken at primary tumor resection. This sample comprised lung tumor tissue, obtained at surgery. The receptors were gathered from a female donor with early-stage non-small cell lung cancer.

This clonotype was counted at least ten times. This beta chain is a stray sequence in a library constructed for alpha chains; its clone size is not meaningful. V gene TRBV18 combines with J gene TRBJ2-5; the D gene could be TRBD1 or TRBD2 (6 bases each). CDR1 is KGHSH, CDR2 LQKENI, per germline. This CDR3 comprises 16 residues. The V and J ends lost 5 bases and 5 bases respectively, with 21 bases between them. The CDR3 DNA reads TGTGCCAGCTCATCACGTTTGGGGGGCTTCGCGGAGACCCAGTACTTC. This gives the protein CASSSRLGGFAETQYF. Supplemented by reference TRBV18 and TRBJ2-5, the full variable domain reads NAGVMQNPRHLVRRRGQEARLRCSPMKGHSHVYWYRQLPEEGLKFMVYLQKENIIDESGMPKERFSAEFPKEGPSILRIQQVVRGDSAAYFCASSSRLGGFAETQYFGPGTRLLVL.

This clonotype was counted at least ten times. The library was prepared for alpha chains; this beta chain is a stray read, so its frequency means little. This sequence joins TRBV2 and TRBJ2-3; possibly TRBD2 for D (7 bases). With 4 bases removed from V and 5 bases from J, the gap between germline ends came to 13 bases. The germline CDR1 and CDR2 sequences are SNHLY and FYNNEI. This CDR3 has 14 amino acids. The CDR3 sequence: CASSVRGARDTQYF. The CDR3 nucleotides read TGTGCCAGCAGTGTCCGGGGGGCGAGAGATACGCAGTATTTT.

This clonotype was observed at least ten times. Because this beta chain is a stray read in a library intended to capture alpha chains, its abundance should not be given much weight. The chain recombines TRBV19 with TRBJ1-4; perhaps TRBD1 as D (5 bases). Deletions cut 4 bases from V and 0 bases from J, with 15 bases between. There are 17 residues in the CDR3. The germline V gene has CDR1 LNHDA and CDR2 SQIVND (reference sequence). The CDR3 is CASSRRGDGATNEKLFF. Here the CDR3 DNA reads TGTGCCAGTAGTAGACGGGGGGACGGCGCAACTAATGAAAAACTGTTTTTT.

Ten or more counts support this clonotype. The library was designed around alpha chains, so this beta chain is a stray read whose abundance carries little weight. The chain recombines TRBV27 with TRBJ2-3; 9 positions match TRBD2. J lost 6 bases, V lost 2 bases, and 12 bases had no gene match. This CDR3 has 17 amino acids. The germline gives CDR1 MNHEY, CDR2 SMNVEV (reference sequence). The CDR3 nucleotides are TGTGCCAGCAGTTTAGGCCCGGGACTAGCTTATCCCGATACGCAGTATTTT. As protein: CASSLGPGLAYPDTQYF.

Worth noting for this clonotype: Being off target in a library aimed at alpha chains, this beta chain has a size of little meaning. The chain couples TRBV18 to TRBJ2-3, with D hard to call. The germline V gene has CDR1 KGHSH and CDR2 LQKENI. CDR3 length: 16 amino acids. V lost 5 bases and J 4 bases, leaving 19 bases between the germline ends. The CDR3 nucleotides read TGTGCCAGCTCATCAAGACCGGGCCGAGGAGCAGATACGCAGTATTTT. It encodes CASSSRPGRGADTQYF.

This clonotype has ten or more counts. This beta chain was picked up by a library intended for alpha chains and is off target, so its count carries little meaning. The chain employs TRBV13 and TRBJ2-1; no definite D call. CDR3 length: 12 residues. Germline CDR1 is PRHDT and CDR2 is FYEKMQ (reference sequence). Trimming stripped 5 bases from V and 6 bases from J, with 8 bases between. The CDR3 region is CASSAPGNEQFF. CDR3 DNA: TGTGCCAGCAGCGCGCCCGGCAATGAGCAGTTCTTC.

This clonotype was seen at least ten times. Found in a library prepared for alpha chains, this beta chain is an off-target read, and its abundance has little meaning. CDR3 nucleotides: TGTGCCAGTAGTATGGGAGAGACCCAGTACTTC. It codes for CASSMGETQYF. The V gene is TRBV19, the J gene TRBJ2-5; unclear D gene. Germline CDR1 and CDR2: LNHDA and SQIVND (reference sequence). Between the trimmed V and J ends, which lost 3 bases and 4 bases, there was a span of 3 bases. This CDR3 is 11 amino acids long. Looking up the rest from reference TRBV19 and TRBJ2-5 gives the full variable domain: DGGITQSPKYLFRKEGQNVTLSCEQNLNHDAMYWYRQDPGQGLRLIYYSQIVNDFQKGDIAEGYSVSREKKESFPLTVTSAQKNPTAFYLCASSMGETQYFGPGTRLLVL.

This clonotype has at least ten counts. Since the library was made to target alpha chains, this beta chain is a stray read and its abundance is not meaningful. This sequence joins TRBV12-3 or TRBV12-4 and TRBJ2-7; TRBD1 matches at 8 bases. After removal of 5 bases from V and 1 base from J, the junction contained 7 bases not matched to a gene. This CDR3 has 15 amino acids. CDR3 nucleotide sequence: TGTGCCAGCAGTCCCGTCGACAGGGGTTCCTACGAGCAGTACTTC. This sequence encodes CASSPVDRGSYEQYF.

This clonotype was detected many times. This beta chain represents an off-target read in a library built for alpha chains; its size is of limited meaning. The rearrangement links TRBV7-9 to TRBJ1-5; D gene unclear. The CDR3 is 12 amino acids. Per germline, CDR1 SEHNR and CDR2 FQNEAQ (reference sequence). V dropped 5 bases and J dropped 5 bases, with 7 bases sitting between them. CDR3 in DNA: TGTGCCAGCAGCCCCGGTGATCAGCCCCAGCATTTT. It yields the protein CASSPGDQPQHF.

This clonotype was recorded many times. This beta chain is a stray sequence in a library constructed for alpha chains; its clone size is not meaningful. This chain uses TRBV2 with TRBJ2-1; D call uncertain. The CDR3 consists of 14 residues. V gave up 6 bases and J gave up 0 bases, with 9 bases separating them. Germline CDR1 and CDR2: SNHLY and FYNNEI. The CDR3 here is CASRPPSSYNEQFF. The CDR3 DNA sequence: TGTGCCAGCAGGCCGCCGAGCTCCTACAATGAGCAGTTCTTC.

This clonotype was seen many times. This beta chain lies outside the target of a library built for alpha chains; its clone size means little. The rearrangement links TRBV5-4 to TRBJ2-3, with D perhaps assigned TRBD1 or TRBD2 (5 bases each). CDR3 length: 13 amino acids. Germline V CDR1 and CDR2: SGHNT, YYREEE (reference sequence). Trimming removed 2 bases from V and 2 bases from J, with 6 bases in between. CDR3 residues: CASSFGTTDTQYF. Written as DNA, the CDR3 is TGTGCCAGCAGCTTCGGGACCACAGATACGCAGTATTTT.

This clonotype has ten or more counts. The library was prepared for alpha chains; this beta chain is a stray read, so its frequency means little. The chain is built from TRBV24-1 and TRBJ2-3, with a tentative D call TRBD2 (5 bases). The CDR3 is 13 residues long. Trimming took off 8 bases at V and 2 bases at J, with 10 bases between the two ends. CDR1 is KGHDR, CDR2 SFDVKD, per germline. This CDR3 reads CATKERSTDTQYF. CDR3 bases: TGTGCCACCAAGGAGCGGTCCACAGATACGCAGTATTTT.

This clonotype was recorded at least ten times. A library made for alpha chains picked up this beta chain off target, so its size means little. CDR3 sequence reads: CASSLQTGGNQPQHF. Here the CDR3 DNA reads TGTGCCAGCAGCTTGCAGACAGGGGGCAATCAGCCCCAGCATTTT. The chain uses TRBV5-5 and TRBJ1-5; 8 bases are a match to TRBD1. The V gene's germline CDR1 is SGHKS and CDR2 YYEKEE (reference sequence). V lost 1 base and J lost 2; bases outside the gene matches: 2. The CDR3 is 15 amino acids.

This clonotype appeared many times. The size of this beta chain means little, since it is a stray read in a library made for alpha chains. J is TRBJ2-1 and V is TRBV5-1; D possibly uses TRBD1 or TRBD2 (6 bases each). The V and J ends lost 3 bases and 6 bases respectively, with 10 bases between them. Germline CDR1 reads SGHRS; CDR2 reads YFSETQ. The CDR3 runs to 13 residues. The CDR3 DNA sequence: TGCGCCAGCAGCTGGGGGGCCATCAATGAGCAGTTCTTC. Encoded protein: CASSWGAINEQFF. The whole variable domain, filled in from reference TRBV5-1 and TRBJ2-1, reads KAGVTQTPRYLIKTRGQQVTLSCSPISGHRSVSWYQQTPGQGLQFLFEYFSETQRNKGNFPGRFSGRQFSNSRSEMNVSTLELGDSALYLCASSWGAINEQFFGPGTRLTVL.

This clonotype was counted at least ten times. Because this beta chain is a stray read in a library intended to capture alpha chains, its abundance should not be given much weight. The V and J genes are TRBV11-2 and TRBJ1-5; D remains unclear. V lost 2 bases to trimming and J lost 3 bases, with 8 bases between them. The V gene's germline CDR1 is SGHAT and CDR2 FQNNGV. The CDR3 sequence is 14 residues long. This CDR3 is CASSLIGPNQPQHF. CDR3 coding DNA: TGTGCCAGCAGCTTAATCGGTCCCAATCAGCCCCAGCATTTT.

This clonotype was detected many times. The size of this beta chain means little, since it is a stray read in a library made for alpha chains. V gene TRBV6-1 combines with J gene TRBJ1-5; D not resolved. Deletions cut 4 bases from V and 4 bases from J, with 8 bases between. This CDR3 is built from 13 residues. From germline, CDR1 is MNHNS and CDR2 SASEGT. The CDR3 region is CASSGWRNQPQHF. The CDR3 nucleotides are TGTGCCAGCAGTGGTTGGCGTAATCAGCCCCAGCATTTT.

This clonotype has a count of ten or more. In a library made to pick up alpha chains, this beta chain is a stray read with a size that means little. The CDR3 here is CATRTSGGYNEQFF. In DNA form, the CDR3 reads TGTGCCACTCGGACTAGCGGGGGGTACAATGAGCAGTTCTTC. This chain links TRBV6-2 or TRBV6-3 with TRBJ2-1, with 14 bases lining up with TRBD2. The germline gives CDR1 MNHEY, CDR2 SVGEGT. After removal of 10 bases from V and 4 bases from J, the junction contained 3 bases not matched to a gene. This CDR3 contains 14 residues.